This T cell receptor beta chain originates from a study of cytomegalovirus exposure and HLA in healthy donors. V lost 5 bases, J lost 4 bases, and 12 bases lay in between. The germline CDR1 and CDR2 sequences are MNHEY and SVGAGI. The CDR3 contains 14 residues. The primer mix had 60 Vbeta and 13 Jbeta primers. The assay was immunoSEQ multiplex PCR, and TCRdb's table has in-frame clones only and misses some. This sample has 170,000 or so clones; 80% occur once, and the top ten carry about 7%. The chain combines TRBV6-5 with TRBJ2-1, with D perhaps matching TRBD1 (5 bases). Input material: PBMCs. The receptor comes from a man younger than 45 in good health and CMV-seropositive. The CDR3 coding sequence is TGTGCCAGCAGTAGGGGCGGCGCTTACAATGAGCAGTTCTTC. Translated: CASSRGGAYNEQFF.